This T cell receptor (beta chain) was identified during a study of T cells in Graves' hyperthyroidism and ophthalmopathy. From RNA transcripts, TCR beta CDR3 regions were amplified. HTBI primers were employed in a first-round RT-PCR of the TCR CDR3. TCRdb processed the multiplex PCR reads anew with MiXCR; each CDR3 protein has one entry. The sample lists about 180,000 distinct CDR3 sequences, about 15% occurring once. This clonotype was found many times. This CDR3 has 13 amino acids. The ends were cut back, 3 bases at V and 0 bases at J, with 6 bases in the middle. In germline, CDR1 is DFQATT, CDR2 SNEGSKA (reference sequence).

The receptor was derived from a woman between 50 and 59 years old with Graves' hyperthyroidism. The sample consisted of blood. V gene TRBV20-1 combines with J gene TRBJ1-3; no reliable D call. The CDR3 DNA is TGCAGTGCTAGCGTGGGCTCTGGAAACACCATATATTTT. Translated: CSASVGSGNTIYF.